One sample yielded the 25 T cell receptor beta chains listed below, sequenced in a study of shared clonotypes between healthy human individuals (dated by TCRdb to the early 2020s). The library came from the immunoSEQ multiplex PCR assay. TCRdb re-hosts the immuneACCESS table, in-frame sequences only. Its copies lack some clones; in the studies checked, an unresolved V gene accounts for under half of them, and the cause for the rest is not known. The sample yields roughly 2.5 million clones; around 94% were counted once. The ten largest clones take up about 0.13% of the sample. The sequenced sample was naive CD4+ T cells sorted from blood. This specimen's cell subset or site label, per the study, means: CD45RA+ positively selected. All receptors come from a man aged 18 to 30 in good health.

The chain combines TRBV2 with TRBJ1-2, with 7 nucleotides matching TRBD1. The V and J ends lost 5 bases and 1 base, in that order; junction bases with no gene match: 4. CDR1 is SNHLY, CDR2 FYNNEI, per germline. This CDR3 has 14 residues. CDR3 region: CASSTGQNNYGYTF. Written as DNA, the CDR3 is TGTGCCAGCAGTACGGGACAGAATAACTATGGCTACACCTTC.

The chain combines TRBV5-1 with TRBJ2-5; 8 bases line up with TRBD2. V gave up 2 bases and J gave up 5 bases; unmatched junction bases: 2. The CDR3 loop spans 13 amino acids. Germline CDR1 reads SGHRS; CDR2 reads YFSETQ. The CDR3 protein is CASSFSSGETQYF. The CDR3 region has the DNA TGCGCCAGCAGCTTCTCTAGCGGGGAGACCCAGTACTTC. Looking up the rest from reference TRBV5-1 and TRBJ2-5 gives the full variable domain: KAGVTQTPRYLIKTRGQQVTLSCSPISGHRSVSWYQQTPGQGLQFLFEYFSETQRNKGNFPGRFSGRQFSNSRSEMNVSTLELGDSALYLCASSFSSGETQYFGPGTRLLVL.

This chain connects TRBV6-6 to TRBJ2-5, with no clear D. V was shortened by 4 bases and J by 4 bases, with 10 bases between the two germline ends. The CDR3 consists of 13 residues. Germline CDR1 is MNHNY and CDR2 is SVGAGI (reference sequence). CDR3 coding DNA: TGTGCCAGCAGTTGGGCGAAGGGAGAGACCCAGTACTTC. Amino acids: CASSWAKGETQYF.

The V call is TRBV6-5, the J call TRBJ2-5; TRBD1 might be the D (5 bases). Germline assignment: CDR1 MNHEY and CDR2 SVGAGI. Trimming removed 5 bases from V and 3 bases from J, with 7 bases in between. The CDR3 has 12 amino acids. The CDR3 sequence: CASSRQKETQYF. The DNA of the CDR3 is TGTGCCAGCAGTCGACAGAAAGAGACCCAGTACTTC.

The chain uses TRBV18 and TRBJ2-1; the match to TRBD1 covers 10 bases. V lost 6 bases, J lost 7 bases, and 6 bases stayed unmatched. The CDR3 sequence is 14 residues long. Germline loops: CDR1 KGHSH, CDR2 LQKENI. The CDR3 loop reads CASSPRQGANEQFF. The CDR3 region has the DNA TGTGCCAGCTCGCCGCGACAGGGGGCGAATGAGCAGTTCTTC.

The CDR3 sequence is CASNSGPYGYTF. The CDR3 region has the DNA TGTGCCAGCAACTCGGGCCCCTATGGCTACACCTTC. This rearrangement joins TRBV6-5 to TRBJ1-2; unclear D gene. CDR1 MNHEY and CDR2 SVGAGI come from the germline V gene. The CDR3 consists of 12 residues. V dropped 7 bases and J dropped 4 bases, with 10 bases sitting between them.

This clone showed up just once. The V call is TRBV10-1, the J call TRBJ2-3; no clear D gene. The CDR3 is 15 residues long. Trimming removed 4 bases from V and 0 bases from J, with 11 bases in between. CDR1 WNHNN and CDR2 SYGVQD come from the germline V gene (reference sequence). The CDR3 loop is CASSGGRGSTDTQYF. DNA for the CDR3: TGCGCCAGCAGTGGTGGCCGCGGTAGCACAGATACGCAGTATTTT.

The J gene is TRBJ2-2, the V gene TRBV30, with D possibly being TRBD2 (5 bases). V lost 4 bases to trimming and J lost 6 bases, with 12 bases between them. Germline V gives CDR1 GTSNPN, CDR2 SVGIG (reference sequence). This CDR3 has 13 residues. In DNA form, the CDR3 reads TGTGCCTGGAACCGAGGGCTCCCCGGGGAGCTGTTTTTT. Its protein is CAWNRGLPGELFF. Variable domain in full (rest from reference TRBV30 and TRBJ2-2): SQTIHQWPATLVQPVGSPLSLECTVEGTSNPNLYWYRQAAGRGLQLLFYSVGIGQISSEVPQNLSASRPQDRQFILSSKKLLLSDSGFYLCAWNRGLPGELFFGEGSRLTVL.

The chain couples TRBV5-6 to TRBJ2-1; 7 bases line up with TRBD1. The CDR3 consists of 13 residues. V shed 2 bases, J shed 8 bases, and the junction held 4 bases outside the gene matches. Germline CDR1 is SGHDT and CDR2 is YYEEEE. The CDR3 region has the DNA TGTGCCAGCAGCTTAGGGGGCAAGTATGAGCAGTTCTTC. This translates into CASSLGGKYEQFF.

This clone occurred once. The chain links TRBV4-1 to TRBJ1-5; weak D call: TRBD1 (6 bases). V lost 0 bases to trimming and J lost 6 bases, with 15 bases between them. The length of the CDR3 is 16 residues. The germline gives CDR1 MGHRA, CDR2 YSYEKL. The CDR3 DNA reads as TGCGCCAGCAGCCAAGATGTGACAGGCAGGGCTCAGCCCCAGCATTTT. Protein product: CASSQDVTGRAQPQHF.

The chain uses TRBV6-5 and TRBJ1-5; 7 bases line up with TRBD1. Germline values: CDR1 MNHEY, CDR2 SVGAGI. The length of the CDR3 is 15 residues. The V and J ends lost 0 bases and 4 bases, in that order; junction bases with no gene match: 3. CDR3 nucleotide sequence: TGTGCCAGCAGTTACTCGGCAGGGGGTAATCAGCCCCAGCATTTT. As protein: CASSYSAGGNQPQHF.

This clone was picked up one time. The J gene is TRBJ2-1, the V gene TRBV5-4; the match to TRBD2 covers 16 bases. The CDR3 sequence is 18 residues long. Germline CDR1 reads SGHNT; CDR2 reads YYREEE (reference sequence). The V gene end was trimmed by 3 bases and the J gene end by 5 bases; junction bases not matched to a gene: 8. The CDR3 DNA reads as TGTGCCAGCAGCTCACCGGGACTAGCGGGGGGGCCGGACAATGAGCAGTTCTTC. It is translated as CASSSPGLAGGPDNEQFF. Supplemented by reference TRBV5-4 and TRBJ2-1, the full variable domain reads ETGVTQSPTHLIKTRGQQVTLRCSSQSGHNTVSWYQQALGQGPQFIFQYYREEENGRGNFPPRFSGLQFPNYSSELNVNALELDDSALYLCASSSPGLAGGPDNEQFFGPGTRLTVL.

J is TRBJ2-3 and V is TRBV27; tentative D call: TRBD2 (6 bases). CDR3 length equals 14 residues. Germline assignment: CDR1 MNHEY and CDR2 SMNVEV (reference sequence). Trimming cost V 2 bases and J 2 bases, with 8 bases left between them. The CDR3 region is CASSLGTYTDTQYF. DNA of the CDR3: TGTGCCAGCAGTTTAGGGACTTACACAGATACGCAGTATTTT.

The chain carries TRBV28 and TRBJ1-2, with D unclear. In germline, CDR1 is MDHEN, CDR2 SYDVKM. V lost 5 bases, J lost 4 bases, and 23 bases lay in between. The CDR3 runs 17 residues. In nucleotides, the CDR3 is TGTGCCAGCAGTCCCCGCCGTGTGGGCAGGTCCTTCTATGGCTACACCTTC. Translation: CASSPRRVGRSFYGYTF.

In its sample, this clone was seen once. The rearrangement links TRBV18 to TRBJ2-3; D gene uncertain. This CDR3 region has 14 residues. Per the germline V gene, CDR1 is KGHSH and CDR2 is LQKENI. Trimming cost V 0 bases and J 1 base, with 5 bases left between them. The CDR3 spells CASSPPIGTDTQYF. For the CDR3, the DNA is TGTGCCAGCTCACCACCGATTGGCACAGATACGCAGTATTTT.

CDR3 nucleotide sequence: TGTGCCAGCAGTTACTCCGAGACAGGGTATAATGAGCAGTTCTTC. It codes for CASSYSETGYNEQFF. The chain carries TRBV6-5 and TRBJ2-1, with 7 bases that match TRBD1. CDR3 length: 15 amino acids. The J segment lost 7 bases and the V segment lost 0 bases, leaving 6 bases of the junction unmatched. Germline V gene lookup returns CDR1 MNHEY and CDR2 SVGAGI.

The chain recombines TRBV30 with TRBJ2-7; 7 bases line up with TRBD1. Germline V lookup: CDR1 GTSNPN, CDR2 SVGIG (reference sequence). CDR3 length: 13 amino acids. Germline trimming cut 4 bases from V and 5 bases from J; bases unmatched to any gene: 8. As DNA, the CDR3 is TGTGCCTGGAATCTTCCAGGGGGACACGAGCAGTACTTC. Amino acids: CAWNLPGGHEQYF.

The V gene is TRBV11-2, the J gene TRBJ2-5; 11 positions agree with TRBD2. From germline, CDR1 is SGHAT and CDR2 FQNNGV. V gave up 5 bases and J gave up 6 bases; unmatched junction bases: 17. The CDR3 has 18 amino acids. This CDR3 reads CASSPTKFSGGVGKTQYF. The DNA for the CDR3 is TGTGCCAGCAGCCCAACGAAATTTAGCGGGGGGGTTGGTAAGACCCAGTACTTC.

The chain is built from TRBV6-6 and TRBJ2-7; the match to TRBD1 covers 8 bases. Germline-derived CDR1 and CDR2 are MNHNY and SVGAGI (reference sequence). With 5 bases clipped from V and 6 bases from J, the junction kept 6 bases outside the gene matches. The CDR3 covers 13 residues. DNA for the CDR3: TGTGCCAGCAGTCCCGGGACAGGTGGCGAGCAGTACTTC. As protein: CASSPGTGGEQYF.

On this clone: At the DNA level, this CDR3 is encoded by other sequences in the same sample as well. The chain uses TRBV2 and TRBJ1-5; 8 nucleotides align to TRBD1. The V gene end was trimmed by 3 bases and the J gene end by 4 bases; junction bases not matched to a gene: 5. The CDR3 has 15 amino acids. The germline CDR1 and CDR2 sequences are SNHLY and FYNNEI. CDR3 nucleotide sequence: TGTGCCAGCAGTGACAGGGGGCTAAGTAATCAGCCCCAGCATTTT. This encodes CASSDRGLSNQPQHF.

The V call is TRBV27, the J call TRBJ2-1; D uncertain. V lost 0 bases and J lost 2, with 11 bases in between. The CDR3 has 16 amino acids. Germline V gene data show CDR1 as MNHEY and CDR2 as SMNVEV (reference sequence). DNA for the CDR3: TGTGCCAGCAGTTTATCACCAGGTACCCCCTACAATGAGCAGTTCTTC. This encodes CASSLSPGTPYNEQFF.

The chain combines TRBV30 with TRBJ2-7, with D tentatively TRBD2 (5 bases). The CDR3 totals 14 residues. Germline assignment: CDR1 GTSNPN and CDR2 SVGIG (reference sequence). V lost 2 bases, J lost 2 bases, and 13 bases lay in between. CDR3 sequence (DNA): TGTGCCTGGAGTAAAACGGGATTGACCTACGAGCAGTACTTC. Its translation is CAWSKTGLTYEQYF.

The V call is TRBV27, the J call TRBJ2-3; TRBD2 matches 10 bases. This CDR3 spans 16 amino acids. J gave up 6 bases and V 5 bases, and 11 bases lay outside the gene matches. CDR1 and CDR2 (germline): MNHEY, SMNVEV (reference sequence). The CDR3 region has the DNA TGTGCCAGCAGTCCCACGGGACTAGCGAGGGGGGATACGCAGTATTTT. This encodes CASSPTGLARGDTQYF.

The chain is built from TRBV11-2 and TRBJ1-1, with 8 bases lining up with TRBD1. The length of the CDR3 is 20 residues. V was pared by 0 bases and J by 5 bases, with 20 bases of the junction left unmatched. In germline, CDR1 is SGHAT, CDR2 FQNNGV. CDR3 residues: CASSLDFLWDRPDLRTEAFF. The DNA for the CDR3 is TGTGCCAGCAGCTTAGATTTTCTTTGGGACAGGCCGGATCTACGGACTGAAGCTTTCTTT.

CDR3 loop: CASSVEQGNTEAFF. CDR3 DNA sequence: TGTGCCAGCAGCGTAGAACAGGGGAACACTGAAGCTTTCTTT. This chain uses TRBV9 with TRBJ1-1; weak D call: TRBD1 (6 bases). The germline gives CDR1 SGDLS, CDR2 YYNGEE. The CDR3 consists of 14 residues. V lost 0 bases and J 1 base, leaving 7 bases between the germline ends. The variable domain in full, completed from reference TRBV9 and TRBJ1-1, reads DSGVTQTPKHLITATGQRVTLRCSPRSGDLSVYWYQQSLDQGLQFLIQYYNGEERAKGNILERFSAQQFPDLHSELNLSSLELGDSALYFCASSVEQGNTEAFFGQGTRLTVV.